These T cell receptor beta chains were read from a single sample in a study of cytomegalovirus exposure and HLA in healthy donors. Clones were read by immunoSEQ multiplex PCR, and TCRdb kept only the in-frame ones, dropping some. This table has some 180,000 clones, about 86% appearing once. The sample consisted of PBMCs. All receptors derive from a middle-aged man in good health and CMV-seropositive. Each CDR3 is given with its conserved first and last residue. D genes are given only for firm matches. Clone size is not always given. Where it is, it says once, few, many or a class for expanded clones.

V gene: TRBV9
clone size: NA
D gene: TRBD2
J gene: TRBJ2-1
CDR3 DNA: TGTGCCAGCAGCGTATCGTCTAGCGGGGCATGGAGAGAGCAGTTCTTC
CDR3 protein: CASSVSSSGAWREQFF

V gene: TRBV5-1
clone size: NA
D gene: TRBD1
J gene: TRBJ2-7
CDR3 DNA: TGCGCCAGCAGCTTGGCCAGGACAGGGAAGACCTACGAGCAGTACTTC
CDR3 protein: CASSLARTGKTYEQYF

V gene: TRBV6-5
clone size: NA
D gene: NA
J gene: TRBJ2-1
CDR3 DNA: TGTGCCAGCAGTTACCAACCTAACGAGTTGAATGAGCAGTTCTTC
CDR3 protein: CASSYQPNELNEQFF

V gene: TRBV19
clone size: NA
D gene: TRBD1
J gene: TRBJ2-1
CDR3 DNA: TGTGCCAGTAGACCGGGACAGAACTCCTACAATGAGCAGTTCTTC
CDR3 protein: CASRPGQNSYNEQFF

V gene: TRBV18
clone size: NA
D gene: NA
J gene: TRBJ2-3
CDR3 DNA: TGTGCCAGCTCACCGATACAGAGCACAGATACGCAGTATTTT
CDR3 protein: CASSPIQSTDTQYF

V gene: TRBV28
clone size: few
D gene: NA
J gene: TRBJ2-1
CDR3 DNA: TGTGCCAGCAGTTTAACGTCGGATGAGCAGTTCTTC
CDR3 protein: CASSLTSDEQFF

V gene: TRBV6-1
clone size: NA
D gene: NA
J gene: TRBJ1-2
CDR3 DNA: TGTGCCAGCAGGGTAGTTGGCTACACCTTC
CDR3 protein: CASRVVGYTF

V gene: TRBV30
clone size: once
D gene: NA
J gene: TRBJ1-3
CDR3 DNA: TGTGCCTGGAGTGTAGACGGCTCGAGGGGAAACACCATATATTTT
CDR3 protein: CAWSVDGSRGNTIYF

V gene: TRBV5-1
clone size: NA
D gene: NA
J gene: TRBJ2-1
CDR3 DNA: TGCGCCAGCAGCCGCCATACTAGCAGGTCCTACAATGAGCAGTTCTTC
CDR3 protein: CASSRHTSRSYNEQFF

V gene: TRBV7-2
clone size: NA
D gene: NA
J gene: TRBJ2-4
CDR3 DNA: TGTGCCAGCAGCTCCCAAGGGGGGGGACTGGGTTTTCAGTACTTC
CDR3 protein: CASSSQGGGLGFQYF

V gene: TRBV9
clone size: NA
D gene: NA
J gene: TRBJ2-2
CDR3 DNA: TGTGCCAGCAGCCTTCAGGGGTCGGGCGGGGAGCTGTTTTTT
CDR3 protein: CASSLQGSGGELFF

V gene: TRBV28
clone size: NA
D gene: NA
J gene: TRBJ2-7
CDR3 DNA: TGTGCCAGCAGGGCGGTAAGCTCCTACGAGCAGTACTTC
CDR3 protein: CASRAVSSYEQYF

V gene: TRBV4-1
clone size: NA
D gene: NA
J gene: TRBJ2-2
CDR3 DNA: TGCGCCAGCAGCCTCCACACAGCCGTGAACACCGGGGAGCTGTTTTTT
CDR3 protein: CASSLHTAVNTGELFF

V gene: TRBV7-8
clone size: NA
D gene: TRBD1
J gene: TRBJ2-4
CDR3 DNA: TGTGCCAGCAGGGGACAGGGTACCAAAAACATTCAGTACTTC
CDR3 protein: CASRGQGTKNIQYF